This TCR beta chain was captured by sequencing in a study of neoadjuvant anti-PD-1 for oral cavity cancer. Documented time point: after neoadjuvant nivolumab, at surgical resection. Points from the study as a whole: Each response group had just a few patients in TCR analyses. Treg/Th17 ratio rose with pretreatment blood and fell with post-treatment tumor TCRbeta clonality.

Here immunoSEQ multiplex PCR was the method, and the copy in TCRdb shows in-frame clones only, minus some. Found here are around 21,000 clones, roughly 45% of them singletons; the top ten hold 40%. The CDR3 length is 14 residues. Germline V lookup: CDR1 SGHTA, CDR2 FQGNSA. Trimming removed 7 bases at V and 5 bases at J, with 15 bases between. Worth noting for this clone: Antigen specificity is unknown.

The chain uses TRBV7-2 and TRBJ2-1; D gene ambiguous. The receptor's source is a person between 40 and 85 years old with oral cavity squamous cell carcinoma. This material consisted of tumor tissue, taken after nivolumab (anti-PD-1) treatment. CDR3 in DNA: TGTGCCAGCACTCAAAATGCCCGAAACAATGAGCAGTTCTTC. Its protein is CASTQNARNNEQFF.